This T cell receptor (beta chain) is drawn from a study of control samples from healthy donors and cancer patients. Produced via immunoSEQ multiplex PCR; TCRdb's table is partial and in-frame only. The sample has about 120,000 clones; more than 75% are singletons. The CDR3 extends over 15 amino acids. The ends were cut back, 2 bases at V and 3 bases at J, with 13 bases in the middle. CDR1 is SGHVS and CDR2 is FQNEAQ in the germline V gene. The V gene is TRBV7-8, the J gene TRBJ2-5; D remains ambiguous. Specimen: blood. The TCR sequence derives from a woman in her 70s in good health. CDR3 bases: TGTGCCAGCAGCTTAAACGTGGGCGCGGAAGAGACCCAGTACTTC. Translation gives CASSLNVGAEETQYF.